The rows below give T cell receptor beta chains drawn from one sample of a study of CD8 T cells in ankylosing spondylitis. MiXCR, run by TCRdb on the 5' RACE reads, gives a single entry per CDR3 protein. Here the sample spans more than 250,000 distinct CDR3 sequences, around a tenth being singletons. Sample: blood, either unsorted or a sorted T cell fraction (not recorded which). The receptors were sampled from a female donor with ankylosing spondylitis or in good health (not recorded which). Each CDR3 is given without its conserved first and last residue. The size entry is marked missing in some rows and otherwise reads once, few, many or a size class.

clone size: many
V gene: TRBV7-2
CDR3 length: 13
CDR3 protein: ASSHGLAGVYEQY

clone size: many
V gene: TRBV7-2
CDR3 length: 9
CDR3 protein: ASSFLIEAF

clone size: many
V gene: TRBV20-1
CDR3 length: 12
CDR3 protein: SASERGLGYEQY

clone size: NA
V gene: TRBV20-1
CDR3 length: 13
CDR3 protein: SATGTGALENIQY

clone size: many
V gene: TRBV4-2
CDR3 length: 16
CDR3 protein: ASSRLPLLSFDTDTQY

clone size: NA
V gene: TRBV12-3/TRBV12-4
CDR3 length: 15
CDR3 protein: ASTGTGLASGGNEQF

clone size: few
V gene: TRBV20-1
CDR3 length: 12
CDR3 protein: SAGKGGVGETQY

clone size: many
V gene: TRBV11-2
CDR3 length: 12
CDR3 protein: ASSLRGFGTEAF

clone size: many
V gene: TRBV7-2
CDR3 length: 14
CDR3 protein: ASSLGQGVGANVLT

clone size: many
V gene: TRBV6-4
CDR3 length: 11
CDR3 protein: ASSPGETGELF

clone size: many
V gene: TRBV27
CDR3 length: 12
CDR3 protein: ASRGGTGVQGYT

clone size: few
V gene: TRBV20-1
CDR3 length: 11
CDR3 protein: SASGQWGEKLF

clone size: many
V gene: TRBV5-1
CDR3 length: 13
CDR3 protein: ASSLGWSSTDTQY

clone size: NA
V gene: TRBV5-6
CDR3 length: 12
CDR3 protein: ASSSGLLCNEQF

clone size: few
V gene: TRBV28
CDR3 length: 16
CDR3 protein: ASSVTSGGAPVTDTQY

clone size: NA
V gene: TRBV7-7
CDR3 length: 14
CDR3 protein: ASSPGQGLGKNIQY

clone size: NA
V gene: TRBV7-6
CDR3 length: 15
CDR3 protein: ASSLGTGTGTFYEQY